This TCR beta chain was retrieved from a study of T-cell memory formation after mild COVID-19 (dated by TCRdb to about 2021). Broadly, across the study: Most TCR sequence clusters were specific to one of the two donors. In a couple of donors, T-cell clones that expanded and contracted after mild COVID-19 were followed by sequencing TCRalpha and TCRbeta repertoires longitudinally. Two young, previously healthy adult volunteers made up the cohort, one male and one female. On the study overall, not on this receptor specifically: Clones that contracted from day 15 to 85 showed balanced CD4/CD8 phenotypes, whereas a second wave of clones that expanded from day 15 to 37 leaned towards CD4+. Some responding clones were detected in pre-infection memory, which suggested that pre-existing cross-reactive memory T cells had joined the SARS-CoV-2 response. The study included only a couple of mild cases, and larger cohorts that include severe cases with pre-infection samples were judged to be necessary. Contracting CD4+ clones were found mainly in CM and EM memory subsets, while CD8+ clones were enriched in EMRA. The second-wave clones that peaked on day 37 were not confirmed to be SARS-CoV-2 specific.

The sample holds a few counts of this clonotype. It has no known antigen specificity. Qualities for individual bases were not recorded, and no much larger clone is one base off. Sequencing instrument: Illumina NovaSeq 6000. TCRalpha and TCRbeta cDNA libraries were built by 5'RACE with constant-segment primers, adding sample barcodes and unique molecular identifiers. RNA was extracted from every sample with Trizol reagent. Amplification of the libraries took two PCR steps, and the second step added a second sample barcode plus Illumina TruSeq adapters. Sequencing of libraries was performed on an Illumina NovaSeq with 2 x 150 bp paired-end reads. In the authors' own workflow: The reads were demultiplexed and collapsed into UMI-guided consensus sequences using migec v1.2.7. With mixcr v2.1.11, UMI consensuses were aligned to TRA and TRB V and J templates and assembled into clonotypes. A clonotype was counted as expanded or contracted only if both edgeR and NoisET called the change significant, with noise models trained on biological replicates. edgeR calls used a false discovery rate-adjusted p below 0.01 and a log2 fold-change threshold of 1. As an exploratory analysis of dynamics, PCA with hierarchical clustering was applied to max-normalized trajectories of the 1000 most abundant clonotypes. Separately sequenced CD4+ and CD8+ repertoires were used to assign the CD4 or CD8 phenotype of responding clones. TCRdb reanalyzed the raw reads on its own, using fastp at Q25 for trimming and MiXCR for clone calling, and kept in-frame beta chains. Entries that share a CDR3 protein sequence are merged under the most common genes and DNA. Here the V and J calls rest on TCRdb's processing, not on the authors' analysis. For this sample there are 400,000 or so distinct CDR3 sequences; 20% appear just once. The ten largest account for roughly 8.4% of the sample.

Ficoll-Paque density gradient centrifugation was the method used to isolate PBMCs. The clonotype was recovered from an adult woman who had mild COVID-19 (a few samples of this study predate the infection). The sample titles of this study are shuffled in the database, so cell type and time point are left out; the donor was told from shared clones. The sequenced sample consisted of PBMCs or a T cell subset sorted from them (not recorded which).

The CDR3 here reads CASSLAVVGGSSPYNEQFF. The DNA sequence is as follows: TGTGCCAGCAGCTTAGCGGTGGTTGGGGGTTCAAGTCCCTACAATGAGCAGTTCTTC. Recombination joined TRBV7-9 with TRBJ2-1; the D match is possibly TRBD1 or TRBD2, with 5 bases aligned in each. The CDR3 starts with the cysteine, ends with the phenylalanine, and has 19 residues. Only the CDR3 DNA stays, 57 bases, in frame from base 1. V is reduced by 0 bases and J by 2 bases, leaving a spacing of 20 bases between them. Taken from the germline V gene (reference sequence), the CDR1 and CDR2 loops are SEHNR and FQNEAQ.